This T cell receptor (beta chain) was captured by sequencing in a study of blood T cells in healthy people across ages. The second PCR ran about 6 to 12 cycles with a sample-barcoded 5' primer and J-beta primers. TCRdb passed the 5' RACE reads through MiXCR, listing each CDR3 protein once. The sample comprises more than 750,000 distinct CDR3 sequences, almost 30% of which are singletons, and about 10% rests with the top ten. Germline V gene data show CDR1 as ENHRY and CDR2 as SYGVKD. The CDR3 loop spans 14 amino acids. V was pared by 5 bases and J by 0 bases, with 10 bases between. This clonotype was counted many times. These data are also associated with another study on T cells of mothers and their children.

Sequencing input: blood. This TCR was recovered from a middle-aged woman in good health. The chain carries TRBV10-3 and TRBJ1-2, with D unclear. In nucleotides, the CDR3 is TGTGCCATCAGTCTATCCAGCGCTAACTATGGCTACACCTTC. It yields the protein CAISLSSANYGYTF.